The 32 T cell receptor beta chains in this list originate from one sample, sequenced in a study of regulatory T cells in long-lasting Graves disease. CDR3-region Arm-PCR and iRepertoire HTBI primers produced the TCR beta libraries. Each CDR3 protein gets one entry after TCRdb re-called the multiplex PCR reads with MiXCR. The sample lists some 490,000 distinct CDR3 sequences, around 11% occurring once. This sample's time point: newly diagnosed GD, antithyroid drugs for less than 3 months. Extracted PBMC RNA gave rise to the TCR library. These data were also reused for a study on T cells in Graves' hyperthyroidism and ophthalmopathy.

The source was peripheral blood mononuclear cells (PBMCs), collected at new diagnosis, from a patient treated with antithyroid drugs. The origin of the receptors is a woman aged 30 to 39 with Graves disease.

This clonotype has a count of ten or more. The genes are TRBV7-9 and TRBJ2-1; D is uncertain. Trimming removed 3 bases from V and 0 bases from J, with 12 bases in between. CDR1 is SEHNR and CDR2 is FQNEAQ in the germline V gene (reference sequence). This CDR3 contains 16 residues. The CDR3 DNA follows: TGTGCCAGCAGCTTGACCACTCTGGACTCCTACAATGAGCAGTTCTTC. Its protein product is CASSLTTLDSYNEQFF.

This clonotype was detected ten times or more. The rearrangement uses TRBV7-2 and TRBJ1-2; D remains ambiguous. Between the trimmed V and J ends, which lost 5 bases and 13 bases, there was a span of 20 bases. The CDR3 length is 13 residues. Germline V lookup: CDR1 SGHTA, CDR2 FQGNSA. CDR3 in amino acids: CASSLFVDGLCTF. The CDR3 DNA reads TGTGCCAGCAGCCTCTTTGTCGACGGGCTCTGCACCTTC. Looking up the rest from reference TRBV7-2 and TRBJ1-2 gives the full variable domain: GAGVSQSPSNKVTEKGKDVELRCDPISGHTALYWYRQSLGQGLEFLIYFQGNSAPDKSGLPSDRFSAERTGGSVSTLTIQRTQQEDSAVYLCASSLFVDGLCTFGSGTRLTVV.

This clonotype came up many times. The chain uses TRBV15 and TRBJ2-5; 10 bases agree with TRBD2. The CDR3 covers 14 residues. Germline loops: CDR1 LNHNV, CDR2 YYDKDF (reference sequence). Trimming removed 5 bases from V and 4 bases from J; junction bases left unmatched: 4. Here the CDR3 DNA reads TGTGCCACCAGCGTTAGACTAGCGGGAGAGACCCAGTACTTC. It is translated as CATSVRLAGETQYF.

A few counts support this clonotype. The V and J genes are TRBV28 and TRBJ2-7; 11 nucleotides match TRBD1. This CDR3 has 15 amino acids. Germline V gives CDR1 MDHEN, CDR2 SYDVKM. V lost 6 bases, J lost 4 bases, and 8 bases stayed unmatched. The CDR3 loop is CASSSSGTGGYEQYF. The CDR3 nucleotides read TGTGCCAGCAGCAGTTCCGGGACAGGGGGGTACGAGCAGTACTTC.

This clonotype was counted ten times or more. The chain couples TRBV7-2 to TRBJ2-3; the D gene could be TRBD1 or TRBD2 (5 bases each). There are 14 residues in the CDR3. V was trimmed by 2 bases and J by 3 bases, leaving 9 bases between them. Per germline, CDR1 SGHTA and CDR2 FQGNSA. CDR3: CASSLWGKTDTQYF. The CDR3 coding sequence is TGTGCCAGCAGCTTATGGGGGAAAACAGATACGCAGTATTTT.

Many counts were recorded for this clonotype. The chain carries TRBV6-1 and TRBJ2-7; D possibly corresponds to TRBD1 (6 bases). The CDR3 runs 15 residues. CDR1 and CDR2 (germline): MNHNS, SASEGT. V gave up 3 bases and J gave up 5 bases, with 17 bases separating them. The CDR3 loop is CASSDFRTGQHEQYF. Written as DNA, the CDR3 is TGTGCCAGCAGTGACTTCCGAACAGGGCAGCACGAGCAGTACTTC.

Here the CDR3 DNA reads TGTGCCAGCAGCCAAATATATACAGATACGCAGTATTTT. Translation gives CASSQIYTDTQYF. The rearrangement uses TRBV14 and TRBJ2-3; D unresolved. This CDR3 has 13 residues. V lost 2 bases, J lost 3 bases, and 6 bases lay in between. CDR1 and CDR2 (germline): SGHDN, FVKESK.

The chain has TRBV7-9 and TRBJ2-7; 10 bases align to TRBD2. The V segment lost 1 base and the J segment 3 bases; nucleotides outside the gene matches: 6. The CDR3 totals 16 residues. Per germline, CDR1 SEHNR and CDR2 FQNEAQ (reference sequence). CDR3 protein: CASSLDLASGSYEQYF. The DNA for the CDR3 is TGTGCCAGCAGCTTAGACTTGGCTAGCGGGAGCTACGAGCAGTACTTC.

This clonotype was picked up many times. This chain joins TRBV5-4 and TRBJ2-3; 7 bases match TRBD1. Germline CDR1 SGHNT, CDR2 YYREEE (reference sequence). With 6 bases clipped from V and 3 bases from J, the junction kept 13 bases outside the gene matches. The CDR3 has 16 residues. CDR3 amino acids: CASIPKGGQITDTQYF. For the CDR3, the DNA is TGTGCCAGCATCCCAAAAGGGGGACAGATTACAGATACGCAGTATTTT.

This clonotype was recorded a few times. This chain connects TRBV19 to TRBJ2-6, with D possibly TRBD1 on 6 matching bases. There are 15 residues in the CDR3. The V and J ends lost 10 bases and 0 bases respectively, with 13 bases between them. Per germline, CDR1 LNHDA and CDR2 SQIVND (reference sequence). In DNA, the CDR3 is TGTGCCACCTCAGGGACACACTCTGGGGCCAACGTCCTGACTTTC. Residues: CATSGTHSGANVLTF.

This clonotype was seen ten or more times. The chain carries TRBV7-9 and TRBJ2-1, with 14 positions matching TRBD2. V trimming: 6 bases; J trimming: 5 bases; junction bases outside the gene matches: 3. The germline CDR1 and CDR2 sequences are SEHNR and FQNEAQ (reference sequence). This CDR3 comprises 15 residues. CDR3 sequence (DNA): TGTGCCAGCAGGCCGACTAGCGGGAGGGACAATGAGCAGTTCTTC. Residues: CASRPTSGRDNEQFF.

CDR3: CASSPQVTGELFF. DNA of the CDR3: TGTGCCAGCAGCCCACAGGTTACCGGGGAGCTGTTTTTT. This chain uses TRBV12-3 or TRBV12-4 with TRBJ2-2, with a possible D match to TRBD1 (5 bases). V gave up 6 bases and J gave up 5 bases, with 10 bases separating them. The CDR3 is made up of 13 amino acids.

This clonotype was seen repeatedly, ten times or more. This rearrangement joins TRBV20-1 to TRBJ2-3; 10 positions match TRBD2. The junction had 2 bases not matched to a gene; V was cut back by 5 bases and J by 3 bases. Germline-derived CDR1 and CDR2 are DFQATT and SNEGSKA (reference sequence). This CDR3 comprises 13 residues. The CDR3 DNA reads TGCAGTGCTCCTAGCGGGAGAACAGATACGCAGTATTTT. It encodes CSAPSGRTDTQYF.

This clonotype occurred a few times. This rearrangement joins TRBV18 to TRBJ2-7, with D unclear. V lost 2 bases to trimming and J lost 2 bases, with 22 bases between them. The CDR3 has 18 amino acids. Germline V CDR1 and CDR2: KGHSH, LQKENI. The CDR3 is CASSPFLSGGHVTYEQYF. CDR3 in DNA: TGTGCCAGCTCACCATTTCTGAGTGGTGGGCATGTCACCTACGAGCAGTACTTC.

This clonotype was seen many times. The V and J genes are TRBV24-1 and TRBJ1-1; D gene uncertain. The V gene lost 7 bases and the J gene lost 0 bases, with 11 bases spanning the gap. This CDR3 is built from 14 residues. Germline V gene data show CDR1 as KGHDR and CDR2 as SFDVKD. CDR3 in amino acids: CATRDREMNTEAFF. CDR3 nucleotides: TGTGCCACCAGAGACCGGGAGATGAACACTGAAGCTTTCTTT.

V usage is TRBV6-2 or TRBV6-3 and J usage is TRBJ1-4, with 11 bases that match TRBD1. The CDR3 covers 14 residues. Germline loops: CDR1 MNHEY, CDR2 SVGEGT. With 10 bases clipped from V and 3 bases from J, the junction kept 4 bases outside the gene matches. The CDR3 DNA follows: TGTGCCACCGGACAGGGGGCGGCTAATGAAAAACTGTTTTTT. Translated, it gives CATGQGAANEKLFF.

This clonotype was seen many times. The chain has TRBV7-9 and TRBJ2-3; D gene unclear. V lost 11 bases to trimming and J lost 3 bases, with 15 bases between them. The CDR3 runs to 13 residues. Germline CDR1 SEHNR, CDR2 FQNEAQ (reference sequence). Written as DNA, the CDR3 is TGTGCCCAGGTCCCAGAGGCAACAGATACGCAGTATTTT. This translates into CAQVPEATDTQYF.

This clonotype was detected many times. The chain links TRBV2 to TRBJ2-2; 8 nucleotides match TRBD1. The length of the CDR3 is 16 residues. Germline CDR1 reads SNHLY; CDR2 reads FYNNEI. The ends lost 6 bases at V and 5 bases at J; junction bases unmatched: 11. CDR3 coding DNA: TGTGCCAGCAGCCTCGGCTTGCAGGGGGCGACCGGGGAGCTGTTTTTT. Protein product: CASSLGLQGATGELFF.

The genes are TRBV19 and TRBJ2-5; 7 nucleotides match TRBD1. The CDR3 is 12 amino acids. The germline CDR1 and CDR2 sequences are LNHDA and SQIVND (reference sequence). Losses at the gene ends were 8 bases for V and 4 bases for J; bases not matched to a gene: 4. For the CDR3, the DNA is TGTGCCAGTGGGGACAGTAGAGAGACCCAGTACTTC. Its translation: CASGDSRETQYF. The full variable domain, in which reference TRBV19 and TRBJ2-5 provide the parts outside the CDR3, is DGGITQSPKYLFRKEGQNVTLSCEQNLNHDAMYWYRQDPGQGLRLIYYSQIVNDFQKGDIAEGYSVSREKKESFPLTVTSAQKNPTAFYLCASGDSRETQYFGPGTRLLVL.

In regard to this clonotype: With a much larger clone just one base away, this may be a read error. The chain combines TRBV20-1 with TRBJ2-5, with 12 bases identical to TRBD2. Germline V gene sequence: CDR1 DFQATT, CDR2 SNEGSKA (reference sequence). CDR3 length: 15 residues. The CDR3 sequence is CSSRDLAGGQETQYF. CDR3 in DNA: TGCAGTTCTAGAGATCTAGCGGGAGGGCAAGAGACCCAGTACTTC.

This clonotype was counted at least ten times. This chain uses TRBV12-3 or TRBV12-4 with TRBJ1-5, with D perhaps TRBD1 (5 bases). V gave up 3 bases and J gave up 7 bases, with 10 bases separating them. The CDR3 runs to 13 residues. The CDR3 bases are TGTGCCAGCAGTTTCTTGGGGGTGCAGCCCCAGCATTTT. Protein: CASSFLGVQPQHF.

The chain recombines TRBV20-1 with TRBJ2-2; D may be TRBD1 (6 bases). V dropped 0 bases and J dropped 7 bases, with 18 bases sitting between them. The CDR3 length is 16 residues. Germline V CDR1 and CDR2: DFQATT, SNEGSKA (reference sequence). The CDR3 DNA follows: TGCAGTGCTAGAGATCCGGGACGAGGGGGTGTCGGGGAGCTGTTTTTT. It is translated as CSARDPGRGGVGELFF.

This clonotype was detected ten times or more. The gene calls are TRBV11-3 and TRBJ2-4; no reliable D call. The germline V and J ends were trimmed by 3 bases and 0 bases, with 12 bases remaining between them. Germline V gene lookup returns CDR1 SGHNT and CDR2 YENEEA. CDR3 length equals 16 residues. CDR3 in DNA: TGTGCCAGCAGCTTTAACCTTAGACTAGCCAAAAACATTCAGTACTTC. Its protein product is CASSFNLRLAKNIQYF.

Many counts were recorded for this clonotype. The J gene is TRBJ2-6, the V gene TRBV5-1; a possible D gene is TRBD2 (6 bases). In germline, CDR1 is SGHRS, CDR2 YFSETQ. The CDR3 runs to 16 residues. V dropped 0 bases and J dropped 1 base, with 8 bases sitting between them. CDR3 amino acids: CASSLVAGSGANVLTF. DNA of the CDR3: TGCGCCAGCAGCTTGGTTGCGGGATCTGGGGCCAACGTCCTGACTTTC.

The chain couples TRBV20-1 to TRBJ1-2; the D gene is possibly TRBD1 (6 bases). CDR3 length equals 12 residues. Germline V gene sequence: CDR1 DFQATT, CDR2 SNEGSKA (reference sequence). The V and J ends lost 5 bases and 4 bases respectively, with 11 bases between them. CDR3 loop: CSAGRQVYGYTF. CDR3 DNA: TGCAGTGCTGGACGACAGGTCTATGGCTACACCTTC.

The CDR3 reads CASVIGRGATDTQYF. The DNA for the CDR3 is TGCGCCAGCGTCATAGGCCGGGGGGCAACAGATACGCAGTATTTT. The chain couples TRBV5-1 to TRBJ2-3, with D tentatively TRBD2 (7 bases). The CDR3 loop spans 15 amino acids. V shed 7 bases and J shed 3 bases, with 18 bases lying between them. CDR1 SGHRS and CDR2 YFSETQ come from the germline V gene.

The sample holds many counts of this clonotype. This rearrangement joins TRBV20-1 to TRBJ1-5, with D tentatively TRBD1 (5 bases). The CDR3 loop spans 12 amino acids. Trimming stripped 3 bases from V and 6 bases from J, with 9 bases between. Germline-derived CDR1 and CDR2 are DFQATT and SNEGSKA (reference sequence). CDR3: CSASRGGQPQHF. The CDR3, as DNA: TGCAGTGCTAGTAGGGGAGGTCAGCCCCAGCATTTT.

The V and J genes are TRBV7-2 and TRBJ2-7, with D possibly being TRBD2 (6 bases). The germline V gene has CDR1 SGHTA and CDR2 FQGNSA. The V and J ends lost 2 bases and 3 bases respectively, with 11 bases between them. This CDR3 comprises 14 residues. Here the CDR3 DNA reads TGTGCCAGCAGCTTATGGGACGGGAGCTACGAGCAGTACTTC. Its protein is CASSLWDGSYEQYF.

This clonotype was counted many times. The chain is built from TRBV11-3 and TRBJ2-1; 7 bases agree with TRBD1. Germline V gene data show CDR1 as SGHNT and CDR2 as YENEEA. The CDR3 sequence is 16 residues long. V lost 5 bases, J lost 4 bases, and 11 bases stayed unmatched. The CDR3 DNA reads as TGTGCCAGCAGCCTAAACCGGGACAGTCGGTACAATGAGCAGTTCTTC. Its protein product is CASSLNRDSRYNEQFF.

The chain joins TRBV4-3 to TRBJ2-7, with a possible D match to TRBD1 (6 bases). The germline gives CDR1 LGHNA, CDR2 YSLEER. The CDR3 is 16 amino acids. Between the trimmed V and J ends, which lost 4 bases and 5 bases, there was a span of 21 bases. CDR3 nucleotides: TGCGCCAGCAGCCCTACCCGCAACAGGGCCTGGGACGAGCAGTACTTC. It yields the protein CASSPTRNRAWDEQYF.

This clonotype showed up just a few times. This chain links TRBV7-2 with TRBJ2-5, with D possibly being TRBD2 (5 bases). The CDR3 contains 14 residues. The germline V gene encodes CDR1 SGHTA and CDR2 FQGNSA. V was clipped by 0 bases and J by 4 bases, with 9 bases between them. The CDR3 DNA is TGTGCCAGCAGCTTAGCGCAAGGGAGAGAGACCCAGTACTTC. Its translation is CASSLAQGRETQYF.

The sample holds a few counts of this clonotype. The chain couples TRBV13 to TRBJ2-2, with D perhaps TRBD2 (5 bases). The CDR3 consists of 16 residues. The germline V and J ends were trimmed by 7 bases and 0 bases, with 15 bases remaining between them. Germline V gene sequence: CDR1 PRHDT, CDR2 FYEKMQ (reference sequence). CDR3 region: CASTPREGPNTGELFF. As DNA, the CDR3 is TGTGCCAGCACCCCACGCGAGGGTCCGAACACCGGGGAGCTGTTTTTT.